A selection of T cell receptor beta chains follows, all from one sample in a study of T-cell reconstitution after alpha-beta-depleted transplantation in children. MiXCR was run by TCRdb on the PCR reads, yielding one entry per CDR3 protein. The data show around 580,000 distinct CDR3 sequences, with 23% seen just once and roughly 15% held by the top ten. Sequenced here: PBMCs, mostly from graft donor cells, sampled 360 days after TCRalphabeta/CD19-depleted stem cell transplant. The receptor source for this set is a boy younger than two who had a stem cell transplant for acute myeloid leukemia, so the T cells may come from the graft donor. CDR3s include the opening cysteine and the closing phenylalanine or tryptophan. The D gene is left open where the match is weak. Rows may omit the clone size; those that give it use once, few, many or a size class.

J,V,size,D,DNA,CDR3
TRBJ1-1,TRBV20-1,-,-,TGCAGTGCTAGAGTTGGGGCTTTCTTT,CSARVGAFF
TRBJ2-5,TRBV28,few,-,TGTGCCAGCCTGACAGAGCAAGGGACCCAGTACTTC,CASLTEQGTQYF
TRBJ2-2,TRBV5-5,-,TRBD2,TGTGCCAGCAGCCCATATGGACTAGGGAGCGGGGAGCTGTTTTTT,CASSPYGLGSGELFF
TRBJ2-5,TRBV9,-,-,TGTGCCAGCAGCGTGAGGGAGCGGGCCCAAGAGACCCAGTACTTC,CASSVRERAQETQYF
TRBJ1-2,TRBV7-3,-,-,TGTGCCAGCAGCTTAAGAGGGCAGAACTTTCTCGATCCCCGAACTAACTATGGCTACACCTTC,CASSLRGQNFLDPRTNYGYTF
TRBJ1-3,TRBV6-5,-,-,TGTGCCAGCAGTTACGAGACAGGTGGAAACACCATATATTTT,CASSYETGGNTIYF
TRBJ1-1,TRBV28,-,TRBD1,TGTGCCATCAGGACAGGGGGCCTGAACACTGAAGCTTTCTTT,CAIRTGGLNTEAFF
TRBJ2-7,TRBV4-1,-,TRBD1,TGCGCCAGCGGCCTGGACAGGGGGAGCTACGAGCAGTACTTC,CASGLDRGSYEQYF
TRBJ2-1,TRBV20-1,many,TRBD2,TGCAGTGCTCCTCTCATAGCGGGCGGAATGTTCTTC,CSAPLIAGGMFF
TRBJ2-1,TRBV6-1,once,TRBD2,TGTGCCAGCAGTAGGAAAGCGGGGGAGTACTACAATGAGCAGTTCTTC,CASSRKAGEYYNEQFF
TRBJ2-7,TRBV21-1,-,-,TGTGCCAGCAGCAAACGCCGGGGAGCGGGGGGTTCGTACGAGCAGTACTTC,CASSKRRGAGGSYEQYF
TRBJ1-6,TRBV5-1,many,TRBD1,TGCGCCAGCAGGTTAACGACAGGGGCAAATTCACCCCTCCACTTT,CASRLTTGANSPLHF
TRBJ1-1,TRBV10-3,few,-,TGTGCCATCAGTGGCTCCGAGGGGGACACTGAAGCTTTCTTT,CAISGSEGDTEAFF
TRBJ2-3,TRBV15,-,-,TGTGCCACCAGCAGGGAGGGAACAGATACGCAGTATTTT,CATSREGTDTQYF
TRBJ2-1,TRBV7-2,-,-,TGTGCCAGCAGCTTAGAGAGGGGCCTTTACAATGAGCAGTTCTTC,CASSLERGLYNEQFF
TRBJ2-3,TRBV28,-,TRBD2,TGTGCCAGCAGTTCGCCCCTTAGCGGGGGGGCAGATACGCAGTATTTT,CASSSPLSGGADTQYF
TRBJ1-3,TRBV14,-,TRBD1,TGTGCCAGCTCTGAGTCCAGGGGGCTACGTGGAAACACCATATATTTT,CASSESRGLRGNTIYF
TRBJ2-7,TRBV20-1,-,TRBD1,TGCAGTGCTTGGACAGGGGGATACGAGCAGTACTTC,CSAWTGGYEQYF
TRBJ1-3,TRBV5-5,once,-,TGTGCCAGCAGCTTGGCCGCCATCCCTGGAAACACCATATATTTT,CASSLAAIPGNTIYF
TRBJ1-2,TRBV10-3,-,TRBD1,TGTGCCATCAGTGAGTCCGGGACAGATAACTATGGCTACACCTTC,CAISESGTDNYGYTF
TRBJ2-3,TRBV20-1,few,TRBD2,TGCAGTCCCTCCGGGACTAGCGTGAATACGCAGTATTTT,CSPSGTSVNTQYF
TRBJ2-7,TRBV13,-,TRBD2,TGTGCCAGCAGCTTAGGAGCGGGGGGGAGGTACGAGCAGTACTTC,CASSLGAGGRYEQYF
TRBJ1-5,TRBV12-3/TRBV12-4,-,-,TGTGCATGCAGTTTAGCTTGGAGTACGGACGACTGGAGCAATCAGCCCCAGCATTTT,CACSLAWSTDDWSNQPQHF
TRBJ2-4,TRBV5-1,few,-,TGCGCCAGCAGCACCTACAGGGTGATCGTGAACCTAGCCAAAAACATTCAGTACTTC,CASSTYRVIVNLAKNIQYF
TRBJ2-7,TRBV4-3,-,TRBD2,TGCGCCAGCAGCCAAACAACCGGGGGGTCCTACGAGCAGTACTTC,CASSQTTGGSYEQYF
TRBJ2-1,TRBV4-3,-,-,TGCGCCAGCAGCCAAGGTGAGCAGGGCGGTGAGCAGTTCTTC,CASSQGEQGGEQFF
TRBJ1-6,TRBV13,many,-,TGTGCCAGCAGCAACGCAGGGTTGTCACCCCTCCACTTT,CASSNAGLSPLHF
TRBJ2-7,TRBV27,many,-,TGTGCCAGCAGTGCCGGCGGTTACGAGCAGTACTTC,CASSAGGYEQYF
TRBJ2-1,TRBV10-1,-,-,TGCGCCAGCAGTGAGTCGGGAGACAGGAATGAGCAGTTCTTC,CASSESGDRNEQFF
TRBJ1-2,TRBV3-1,many,-,TGTGCCAGCAGCCAAGTTTCGACAGCTGGCTACACCTTC,CASSQVSTAGYTF
TRBJ2-1,TRBV10-3,few,TRBD2,TGTGCCATCAGTGAGTCGACTTCTCCGCGGGGGGGCTCTGAGCAGTTCTTC,CAISESTSPRGGSEQFF
TRBJ2-6,TRBV7-2,many,-,TGTGCCAGCAGCTTAGAGGGGGGAAACAACGTCCTGACTTTC,CASSLEGGNNVLTF
TRBJ2-1,TRBV20-1,-,-,TGCAGTGCTAGCCCCCAGGGGTCCTTCTACAATGAGCAGTTCTTC,CSASPQGSFYNEQFF
TRBJ1-5,TRBV7-8,-,TRBD1,TGTGCCAGCAGCCTTAAAAGACAGGGATATCAGCCCCAGCATTTT,CASSLKRQGYQPQHF
TRBJ1-1,TRBV7-2,once,TRBD1,TGTGCCAGCAGCTTGGAACAGGGGGCCCTCGGGGCTTTCTTT,CASSLEQGALGAFF
TRBJ2-7,TRBV20-1,few,TRBD2,TGCAGTGCTAGCCGGACTAGCGGGGGCCACCCTTTGGACTACGAGCAGTACTTC,CSASRTSGGHPLDYEQYF
TRBJ2-4,TRBV5-1,many,TRBD2,TGCGCCAGCAGCTTGAGGGAGGGGATGGACATTCAGTACTTC,CASSLREGMDIQYF
TRBJ2-3,TRBV7-4,-,TRBD2,TGTGCCAGCAGCTTAAGGAGCGGGGGGGGCACAGATACGCAGTATTTT,CASSLRSGGGTDTQYF
TRBJ2-2,TRBV28,many,-,TGTGCCAGCAGTCTCGCTGCTTTGGAGGACACCGGGGAGCTGTTTTTT,CASSLAALEDTGELFF
TRBJ1-5,TRBV4-1,many,-,TGCGCCAGCAGCCAAGACCCCTATCAGCCCCAGCATTTT,CASSQDPYQPQHF
TRBJ1-2,TRBV10-3,-,-,TGTGCCATCAGTGAGCCAGGGCGGGGTGGCTACACCTTC,CAISEPGRGGYTF
TRBJ2-3,TRBV18,many,-,TGTGCCAGCTCACTAAGGATCTCCCAACAGGCGACTAGCACAGATACGCAGTATTTT,CASSLRISQQATSTDTQYF
TRBJ2-5,TRBV6-5,once,-,TGTGCCAGCAAGTTCGGGCCGAACCCGGGACCCATTTACCAAGAGACCCAGTACTTC,CASKFGPNPGPIYQETQYF
TRBJ2-1,TRBV28,few,-,TGTGCCAGCAGTCCAGGGACAGGGACTAGCGCTTACAATGAGCAGTTCTTC,CASSPGTGTSAYNEQFF
TRBJ1-2,TRBV4-2,-,-,TGTGCCAGCAGCCAAGATCTGAAATTAGGGTATGGCTACACCTTC,CASSQDLKLGYGYTF
TRBJ2-1,TRBV6-1,-,-,TGTGCCAGCAGCCCGCGGGGGCGGGGCAATGAGCAGTTCTTC,CASSPRGRGNEQFF
TRBJ2-1,TRBV11-2,few,-,TGTGCCAGCAGCTCCCTCGTGGGGCAGTTCTTC,CASSSLVGQFF
TRBJ2-3,TRBV28,-,-,TGTGCCAGCAGACGTCCGAAGGGGGGGCCCACGGATACGCAGTATTTT,CASRRPKGGPTDTQYF
TRBJ1-3,TRBV12-3/TRBV12-4,few,-,TGTGCCAGTCGTACCGCCTCTGGAAACACCATATATTTT,CASRTASGNTIYF
TRBJ2-1,TRBV24-1,-,TRBD1,TGTGCCACCAGTGATCCCCGACAGGGTGGTAGCAATGAGCAGTTCTTC,CATSDPRQGGSNEQFF
TRBJ1-2,TRBV6-5,few,-,TGTGCCAGCAGTTCTCCTCGGGGAAGGGGTGACTATGGCTACACCTTC,CASSSPRGRGDYGYTF
TRBJ2-3,TRBV28,-,-,TGTGCCAGCATTAATGGGCGCCCAGATACGCAGTATTTT,CASINGRPDTQYF
TRBJ2-1,TRBV24-1,many,TRBD1,TGTGCCACCAGTGCTGGGACAGGGCTACACAATGAGCAGTTCTTC,CATSAGTGLHNEQFF
TRBJ1-2,TRBV12-3/TRBV12-4,-,TRBD1,TGTGCCAGCACCACAGGGGGACCGTCGTATGGCTACACCTTC,CASTTGGPSYGYTF
TRBJ2-1,TRBV12-3/TRBV12-4,-,TRBD2,TGTGCCAGCTGTTTGAGTCTCGTGGGACTAGCGCCGTCCTACAATGAGCAGTTCTTC,CASCLSLVGLAPSYNEQFF
TRBJ2-7,TRBV7-2,few,-,TGTGCCAGCAGCCCTGAGGCCTACGAGCAGTACTTC,CASSPEAYEQYF
TRBJ2-1,TRBV10-2,-,TRBD2,TGCGCCAGCAGAAGCGCCGAGCGGGGGTATTACAATGAGCAGTTCTTC,CASRSAERGYYNEQFF